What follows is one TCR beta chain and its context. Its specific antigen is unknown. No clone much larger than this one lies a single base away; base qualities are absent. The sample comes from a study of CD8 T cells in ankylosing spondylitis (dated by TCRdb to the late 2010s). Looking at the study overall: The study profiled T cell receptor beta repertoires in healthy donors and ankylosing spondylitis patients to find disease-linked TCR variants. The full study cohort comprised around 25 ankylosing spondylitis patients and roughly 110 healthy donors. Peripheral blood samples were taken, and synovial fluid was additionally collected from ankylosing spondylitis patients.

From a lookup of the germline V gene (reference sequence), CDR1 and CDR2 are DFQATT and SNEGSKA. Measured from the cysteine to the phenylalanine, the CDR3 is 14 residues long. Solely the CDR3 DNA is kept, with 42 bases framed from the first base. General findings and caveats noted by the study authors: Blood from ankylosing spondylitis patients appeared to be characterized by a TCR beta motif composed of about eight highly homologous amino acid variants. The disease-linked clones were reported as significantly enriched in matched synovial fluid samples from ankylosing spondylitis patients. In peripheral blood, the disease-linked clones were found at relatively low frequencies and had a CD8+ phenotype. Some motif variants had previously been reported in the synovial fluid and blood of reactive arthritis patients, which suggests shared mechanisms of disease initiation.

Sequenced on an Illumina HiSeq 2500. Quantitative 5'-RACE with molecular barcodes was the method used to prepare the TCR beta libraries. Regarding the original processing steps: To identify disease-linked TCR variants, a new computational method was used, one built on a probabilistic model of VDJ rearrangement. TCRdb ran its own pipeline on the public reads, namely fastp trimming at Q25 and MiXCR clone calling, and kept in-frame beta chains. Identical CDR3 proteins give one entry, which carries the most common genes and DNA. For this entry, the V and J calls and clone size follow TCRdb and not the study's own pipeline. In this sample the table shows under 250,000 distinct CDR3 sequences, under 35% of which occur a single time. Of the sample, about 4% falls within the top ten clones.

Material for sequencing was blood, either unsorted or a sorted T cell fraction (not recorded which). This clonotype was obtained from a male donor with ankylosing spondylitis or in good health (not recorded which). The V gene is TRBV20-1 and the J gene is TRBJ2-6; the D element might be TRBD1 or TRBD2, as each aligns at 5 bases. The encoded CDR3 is CSSAVPGGANVLTF. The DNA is TGCAGCTCAGCGGTCCCAGGGGGGGCCAACGTCCTGACTTTC.